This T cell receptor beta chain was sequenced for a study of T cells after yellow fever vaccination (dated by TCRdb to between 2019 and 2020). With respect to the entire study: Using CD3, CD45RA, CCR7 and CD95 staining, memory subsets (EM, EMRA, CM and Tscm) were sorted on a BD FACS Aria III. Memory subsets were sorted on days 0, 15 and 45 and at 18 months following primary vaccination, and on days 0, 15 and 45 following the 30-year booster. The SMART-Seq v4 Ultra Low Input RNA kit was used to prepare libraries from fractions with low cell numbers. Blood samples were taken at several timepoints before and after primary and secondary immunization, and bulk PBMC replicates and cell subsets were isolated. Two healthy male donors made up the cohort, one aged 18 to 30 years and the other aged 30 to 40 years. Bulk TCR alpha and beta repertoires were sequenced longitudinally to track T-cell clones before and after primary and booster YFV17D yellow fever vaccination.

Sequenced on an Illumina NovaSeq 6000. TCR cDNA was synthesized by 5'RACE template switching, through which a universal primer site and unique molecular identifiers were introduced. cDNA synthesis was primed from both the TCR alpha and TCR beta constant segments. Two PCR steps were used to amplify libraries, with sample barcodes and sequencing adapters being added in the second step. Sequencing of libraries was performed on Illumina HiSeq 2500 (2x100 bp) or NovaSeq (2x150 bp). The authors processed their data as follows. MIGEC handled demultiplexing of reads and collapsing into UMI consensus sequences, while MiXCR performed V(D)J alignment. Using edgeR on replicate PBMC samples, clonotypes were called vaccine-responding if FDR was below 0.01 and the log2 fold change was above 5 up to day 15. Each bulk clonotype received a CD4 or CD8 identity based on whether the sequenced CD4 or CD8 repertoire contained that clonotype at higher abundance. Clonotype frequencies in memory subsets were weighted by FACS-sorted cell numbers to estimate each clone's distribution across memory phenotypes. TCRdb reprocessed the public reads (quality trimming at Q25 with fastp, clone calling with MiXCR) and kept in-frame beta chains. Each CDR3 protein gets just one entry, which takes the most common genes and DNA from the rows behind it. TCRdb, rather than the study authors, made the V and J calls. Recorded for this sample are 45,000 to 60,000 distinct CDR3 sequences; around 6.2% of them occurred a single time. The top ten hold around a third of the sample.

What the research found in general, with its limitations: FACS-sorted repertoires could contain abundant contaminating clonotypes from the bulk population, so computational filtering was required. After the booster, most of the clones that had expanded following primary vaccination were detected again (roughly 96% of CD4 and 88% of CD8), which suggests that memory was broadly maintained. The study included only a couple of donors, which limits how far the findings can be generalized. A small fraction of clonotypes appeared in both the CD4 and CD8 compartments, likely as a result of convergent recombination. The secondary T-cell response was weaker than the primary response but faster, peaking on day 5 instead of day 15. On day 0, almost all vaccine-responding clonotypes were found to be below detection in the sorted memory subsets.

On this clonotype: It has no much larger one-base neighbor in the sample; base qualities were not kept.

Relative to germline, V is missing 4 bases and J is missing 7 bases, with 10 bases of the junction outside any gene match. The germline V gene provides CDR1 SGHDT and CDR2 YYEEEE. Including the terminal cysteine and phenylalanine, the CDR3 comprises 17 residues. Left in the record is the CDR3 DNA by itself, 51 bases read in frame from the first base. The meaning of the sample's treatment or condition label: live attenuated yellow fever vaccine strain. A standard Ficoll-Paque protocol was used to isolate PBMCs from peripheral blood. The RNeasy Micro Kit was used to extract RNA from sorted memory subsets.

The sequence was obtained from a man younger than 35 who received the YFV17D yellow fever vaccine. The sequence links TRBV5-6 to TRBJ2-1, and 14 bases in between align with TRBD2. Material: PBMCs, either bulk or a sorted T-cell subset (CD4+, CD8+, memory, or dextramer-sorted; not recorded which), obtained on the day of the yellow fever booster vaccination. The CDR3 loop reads CASSLLTSGGAKNEQFF. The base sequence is TGTGCCAGCAGCCTCCTGACTAGCGGGGGGGCAAAGAATGAGCAGTTCTTC. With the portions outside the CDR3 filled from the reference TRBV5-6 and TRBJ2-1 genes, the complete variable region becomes DAGVTQSPTHLIKTRGQQVTLRCSPKSGHDTVSWYQQALGQGPQFIFQYYEEEERQRGNFPDRFSGHQFPNYSSELNVNALLLGDSALYLCASSLLTSGGAKNEQFFGPGTRLTVL.